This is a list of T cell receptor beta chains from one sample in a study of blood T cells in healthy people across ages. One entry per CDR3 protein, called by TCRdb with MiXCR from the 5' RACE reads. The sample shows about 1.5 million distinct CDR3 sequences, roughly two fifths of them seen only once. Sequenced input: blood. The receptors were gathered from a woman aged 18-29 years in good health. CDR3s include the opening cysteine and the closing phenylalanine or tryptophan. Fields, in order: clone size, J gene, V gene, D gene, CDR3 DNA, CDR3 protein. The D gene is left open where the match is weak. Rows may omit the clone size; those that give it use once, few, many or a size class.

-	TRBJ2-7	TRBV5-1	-	TGCGCCAGCTGCAACGGGGTAACAGCCTACGAGCAGTACTTC	CASCNGVTAYEQYF
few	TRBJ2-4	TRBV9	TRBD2	TGTGCCAGCAGCGCATCCGCGGGAGGCATTCAGTACTTC	CASSASAGGIQYF
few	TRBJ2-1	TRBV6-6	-	TGTGCCAGCAGTTCCTCTAGCAATTATGAGCAGTTCTTC	CASSSSSNYEQFF
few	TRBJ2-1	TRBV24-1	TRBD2	TGTGCCACCAGTGATTGGGCTAGCGGTTTGCATGAGCAGTTCTTC	CATSDWASGLHEQFF
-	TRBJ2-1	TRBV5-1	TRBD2	TGCGCCAGCAGCTTGGTGGGACTAGCGGGAGGGCCCACCTACAATGAGCAGTTCTTC	CASSLVGLAGGPTYNEQFF
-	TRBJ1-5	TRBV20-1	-	TGCAGTGCTAGTACTCAGCCCCAGCATTTT	CSASTQPQHF
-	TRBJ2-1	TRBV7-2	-	TGTGCCAGCAGCTTAGCGCGGCCAGGTGAGCAGTTCTTC	CASSLARPGEQFF
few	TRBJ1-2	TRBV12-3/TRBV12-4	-	TGTGCCAGCAGTGACAGGAATTGGGGCTACACCTTC	CASSDRNWGYTF
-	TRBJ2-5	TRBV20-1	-	TGCAGTGCTAGAAGAGGGAAGCTCCTGTACTTC	CSARRGKLLYF
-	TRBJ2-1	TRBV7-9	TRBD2	TGTGCCACCGGACGGGGGCTAGCGGGCTACAATGAGCAGTTCTTC	CATGRGLAGYNEQFF
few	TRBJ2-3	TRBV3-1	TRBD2	TGTGCCAGCAGCCAAGTAGAGCTAGCGGGAACTGATTGGTATTTT	CASSQVELAGTDWYF
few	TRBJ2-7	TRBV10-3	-	TGTGCCATCGCCAGAGACCATTACGAGCAGTACTTC	CAIARDHYEQYF
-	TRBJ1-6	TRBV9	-	TGTGCCAGCAGCGTGGGCTCCTATAATTCACCCCTCCACTTT	CASSVGSYNSPLHF
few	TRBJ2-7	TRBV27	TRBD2	TGTGCCAGTGCTACAGGCGGGGGCTACGAGCAGTACTTC	CASATGGGYEQYF
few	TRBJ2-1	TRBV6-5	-	TGTGCCAGCAGTTATGACTCTGGGGCCTACAATGAGCAGTTCTTC	CASSYDSGAYNEQFF
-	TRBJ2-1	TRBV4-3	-	TGCGCCAGCAGCCAAGATCCGGGGTGTGAGCAGTTCTTC	CASSQDPGCEQFF
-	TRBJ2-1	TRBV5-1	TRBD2	TGCGCCAGCAGCATCTTACCCAGCGGGGGCAATGAGCAGTTCTTC	CASSILPSGGNEQFF
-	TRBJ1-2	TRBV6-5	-	TGTGCCACCTTACGAAGTACTAACTATGGCTACACCTTC	CATLRSTNYGYTF
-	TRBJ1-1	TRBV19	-	TGTGCCAGTAGTATAAGGCAGAACACTGAAGCTTTCTTT	CASSIRQNTEAFF
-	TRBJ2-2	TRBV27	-	TGTGCCAGCAGTTTATTGGGGGTCACCGGGGAGCTGTTTTTT	CASSLLGVTGELFF
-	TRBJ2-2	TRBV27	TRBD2	TGTGCCAGCAGTTTCTCTAGCGGGAGTGGCGGGGAGCTGTTTTTT	CASSFSSGSGGELFF
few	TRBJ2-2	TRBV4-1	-	TGCGCCAGCAGCCAAGATCTGTACCTCACCGGGGAGCTGTTTTTT	CASSQDLYLTGELFF
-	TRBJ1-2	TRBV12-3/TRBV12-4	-	TGTGCCAGCAGTAGGGTAACTGGGGCCACCTTC	CASSRVTGATF
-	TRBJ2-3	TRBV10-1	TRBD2	TGCGCCAGCAGTGATGGCGGGAGGGCTCGCACAGATACGCAGTATTTT	CASSDGGRARTDTQYF
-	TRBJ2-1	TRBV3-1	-	TGTGCCAGCAGCCAAATGGGGAGTGAGACCCAGTTCTTC	CASSQMGSETQFF
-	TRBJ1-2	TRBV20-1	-	TGCAGTGCTAGAGATCCCGAGATGGTCGTGTATGGCTACACCTTC	CSARDPEMVVYGYTF
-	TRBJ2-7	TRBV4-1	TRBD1	TGCGCCAGCAGCCCACAAATGGGGACAGGAACCTACGAGCAGTACTTC	CASSPQMGTGTYEQYF
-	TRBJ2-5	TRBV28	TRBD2	TGTGCCAGCAGGACTAGGCCGGGACTAGCGGGAGGCAATGAGCAGTACTTC	CASRTRPGLAGGNEQYF
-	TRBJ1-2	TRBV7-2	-	TGTGCCAGCAGCCCCTACTCAGGGACCTATGGCTACACCTTC	CASSPYSGTYGYTF
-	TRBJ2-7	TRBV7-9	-	TGTGCCAGCAGCTTGAGCGAGAGCTCCTACGAGCAGTACTTC	CASSLSESSYEQYF
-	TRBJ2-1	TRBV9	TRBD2	TGTGCCAGCAGCGCCCCCACTAGCGGGTCCTACAATGAGCAGTTCTTC	CASSAPTSGSYNEQFF
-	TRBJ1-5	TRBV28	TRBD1	TGTGCCAGCAGCCTATCGGATCGGACAGGGGCGGGGTATAGCAATCAGCCCCAGCATTTT	CASSLSDRTGAGYSNQPQHF
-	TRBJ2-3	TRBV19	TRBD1	TGTGCCAGTAGTAACAGGGGATCCACAGATACGCAGTATTTT	CASSNRGSTDTQYF
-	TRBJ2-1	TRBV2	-	TGTGCCAGCAGTGGGGAGGTTTCCGCCTACAATGAGCAGTTCTTC	CASSGEVSAYNEQFF
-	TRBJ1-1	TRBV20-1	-	TGCGTTACTGGGCTGAACACTGAAGCTTTCTTT	CVTGLNTEAFF
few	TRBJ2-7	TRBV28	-	TGTGCCAGCACCGAAGGTGACCCAAGGACCTACGAGCAGTACTTC	CASTEGDPRTYEQYF